This section outlines one TCR beta chain sequence together with its context. Its cognate antigen is unknown. This PCR relied on a set of 60 Vbeta primers and 13 Jbeta primers. Here immunoSEQ multiplex PCR was the method, and the copy in TCRdb shows in-frame clones only, minus some. Among roughly 250,000 clones listed, roughly 80% were seen once. This CDR3 region has 13 residues. In germline, CDR1 is SEHNR, CDR2 FQNEAQ (reference sequence). Trimming pared 1 base from V and 6 bases from J, leaving 9 bases between. The sample is drawn from a study of cytomegalovirus exposure and HLA in healthy donors. Study at large: Falling in the Caucasian-associated ancestry cluster were 80% to 90% of approximately 400 genotyped donors. Regarding the study as a whole: Most TCR beta V segments were productive about 87% or about 30% of the time in an earlier analysis. The study found most TCR sequences rare, yet found some public TCRs in many donors. CMV serostatus was the sole immune exposure data available.

The sequenced sample consisted of PBMCs. The chain links TRBV7-9 to TRBJ1-2, with a weak D call TRBD1 (6 bases). This TCR came from a girl aged 2-10 years in good health and CMV-seronegative. The CDR3 spells CASSLEAGDGYTF. CDR3 sequence (DNA): TGTGCCAGCAGCTTAGAGGCAGGGGATGGCTACACCTTC.